This TCR beta chain was captured in a study of blood T cell repertoires in COVID-19. Overall study context: PBMCs, B-cell-depleted T cells, or T cells provided the cDNA or gDNA that made up the material.

Membership in each cohort depended on participant-reported clinical history. A PCR-confirmed or clinician-diagnosed COVID-19 case had contacted exposed participants within 2 weeks of entry. Authors' data handling: From reference gene primer amplification, estimates of nucleated cell counts were derived. TCRdb keeps only in-frame clones here, not all; method: immunoSEQ multiplex PCR. V, J and clone size derive from that table, while D and trimming were established from the DNA sequence. The sample holds 200,000 to 250,000 clones; approximately 89% are singletons and the top ten take about 3.5%. V dropped 3 bases and J dropped 8; count of bases not matched to a gene: 3. Germline loops: CDR1 MGHRA, CDR2 YSYEKL. There are 14 residues in the CDR3.

The sample taken for sequencing was PBMCs or T cells enriched from blood (not recorded which). The chain links TRBV4-1 to TRBJ1-3, with 11 bases matching TRBD1. This TCR was recovered from a woman between 25 and 40 years old who had been exposed to COVID-19. CDR3 DNA sequence: TGCGCCAGCAGCCAGGGGACAGGGGGTCACACCATATATTTT. This gives the protein CASSQGTGGHTIYF.